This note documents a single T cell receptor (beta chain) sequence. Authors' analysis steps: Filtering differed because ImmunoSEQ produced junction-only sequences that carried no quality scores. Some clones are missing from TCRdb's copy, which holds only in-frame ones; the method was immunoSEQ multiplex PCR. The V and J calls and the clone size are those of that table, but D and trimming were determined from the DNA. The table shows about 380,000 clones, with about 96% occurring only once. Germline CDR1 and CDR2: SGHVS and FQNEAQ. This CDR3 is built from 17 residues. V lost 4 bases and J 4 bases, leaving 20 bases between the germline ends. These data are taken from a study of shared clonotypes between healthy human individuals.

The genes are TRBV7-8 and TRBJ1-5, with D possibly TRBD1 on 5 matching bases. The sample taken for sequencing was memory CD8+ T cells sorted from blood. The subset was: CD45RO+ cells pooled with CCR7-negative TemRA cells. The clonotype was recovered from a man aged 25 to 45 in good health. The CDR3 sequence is CASSSRGTAWTNQPQHF. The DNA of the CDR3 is TGTGCCAGCAGCTCCAGAGGGACCGCATGGACTAATCAGCCCCAGCATTTT.